The TCR beta chain under discussion was sequenced for a study of beta chain features in type 1 diabetes. Study-level results: Type 1 diabetes patients had moderately but significantly shorter TCRB CDR3s in all four CD4+ subsets. For patients, the naive, central memory and Treg TCRB repertoires appeared more alike than for healthy donors.

What was sequenced were expressed TCRB transcripts, since all of the isolated RNA had been reverse transcribed. TCRdb's table, derived via immunoSEQ multiplex PCR, lists solely in-frame clones and lacks some. The sample contains about 240,000 clones, roughly 14% of which appear only once. CDR3 length: 12 amino acids. Germline values: CDR1 LNHDA, CDR2 SQIVND (reference sequence). V dropped 4 bases and J dropped 4 bases, with 7 bases sitting between them. About this clone: Its target is unknown.

The TCR sequence derives from a man under 40 with type 1 diabetes. V is TRBV19 and J is TRBJ1-1; D might be TRBD1 (6 bases). Sequencing was carried out using naive CD4+ T cells from blood. The DNA of the CDR3 is TGTGCCAGTAGTAACAGGGTCACTGAAGCTTTCTTT. Translation: CASSNRVTEAFF. Full variable domain (rest looked up from reference TRBV19 and TRBJ1-1): DGGITQSPKYLFRKEGQNVTLSCEQNLNHDAMYWYRQDPGQGLRLIYYSQIVNDFQKGDIAEGYSVSREKKESFPLTVTSAQKNPTAFYLCASSNRVTEAFFGQGTRLTVV.